The 30 T cell receptor beta chains below come from one sample, sequenced in a study of OX40 agonist ivuxolimab in advanced cancers. The data were produced by immunoSEQ multiplex PCR, yet TCRdb's version contains in-frame clones alone and is incomplete. The sample shows roughly 96,000 clones, 70% to 85% of them seen only once. Sequencing was performed on CD4+ or CD8+ T cells sorted from blood, taken in a trial of the OX40 agonist ivuxolimab. These receptors were collected from an adult with an advanced solid tumor such as melanoma, head and neck, liver or kidney cancer.

The chain carries TRBV7-9 and TRBJ2-1, with TRBD2 matching over 7 bases. The CDR3 totals 14 residues. In germline, CDR1 is SEHNR, CDR2 FQNEAQ (reference sequence). The ends lost 1 base at V and 6 bases at J; junction bases unmatched: 3. The DNA of the CDR3 is TGTGCCAGCAGCTTAGGTCTAGCGGCCAATGAGCAGTTCTTC. Amino acids: CASSLGLAANEQFF. The variable domain in full, with the rest retrieved from reference TRBV7-9 and TRBJ2-1, is DTGVSQNPRHKITKRGQNVTFRCDPISEHNRLYWYRQTLGQGPEFLTYFQNEAQLEKSRLLSDRFSAERPKGSFSTLEIQRTEQGDSAMYLCASSLGLAANEQFFGPGTRLTVL.

The rearrangement joins TRBV14 to TRBJ2-4, with 11 bases that match TRBD2. The V gene end was trimmed by 1 base and the J gene end by 0 bases; junction bases not matched to a gene: 2. The CDR3 has 17 amino acids. In germline, CDR1 is SGHDN, CDR2 FVKESK. This CDR3 reads CASSQGGLAVAKNIQYF. In nucleotides, the CDR3 is TGTGCCAGCAGCCAAGGGGGACTAGCGGTAGCCAAAAACATTCAGTACTTC.

The rearrangement links TRBV11-2 to TRBJ2-2, with a possible D match to TRBD2 (5 bases). Germline V gene sequence: CDR1 SGHAT, CDR2 FQNNGV. Trimming stripped 4 bases from V and 7 bases from J, with 19 bases between. CDR3 size: 16 residues. CDR3 sequence reads: CASSSPRGPRHGELFF. CDR3 coding DNA: TGTGCCAGCAGCTCCCCGCGCGGGCCGCGGCACGGGGAGCTGTTTTTT.

J is TRBJ2-1 and V is TRBV5-1, with 9 bases fitting TRBD2. V shed 0 bases and J 6 bases; nucleotides not matched to a gene: 4. There are 15 residues in the CDR3. CDR1 is SGHRS and CDR2 is YFSETQ in the germline V gene. CDR3 in DNA: TGCGCCAGCAGCTTGGCATTAGCGGGGGCCAATGAGCAGTTCTTC. It translates to CASSLALAGANEQFF.

V is TRBV19 and J is TRBJ2-1; 8 positions agree with TRBD1. Losses at the gene ends were 7 bases for V and 2 bases for J; bases not matched to a gene: 10. The V gene's germline CDR1 is LNHDA and CDR2 SQIVND (reference sequence). This CDR3 has 16 residues. CDR3 sequence: CASTPVTGVPYNEQFF. In DNA, the CDR3 is TGTGCCAGTACTCCCGTGACAGGGGTCCCCTACAATGAGCAGTTCTTC.

The chain employs TRBV2 and TRBJ2-3, with TRBD1 as a possible D gene (5 bases). The CDR3 extends over 15 amino acids. Germline CDR1 reads SNHLY; CDR2 reads FYNNEI. Trimming removed 7 bases at V and 4 bases at J, with 18 bases between. CDR3 DNA sequence: TGTGCCAGCATAGCCAGGGCCAATCCCCCAGATACGCAGTATTTT. Translation: CASIARANPPDTQYF. Drawing the rest from reference TRBV2 and TRBJ2-3, the complete variable domain is EPEVTQTPSHQVTQMGQEVILRCVPISNHLYFYWYRQILGQKVEFLVSFYNNEISEKSEIFDDQFSVERPDGSNFTLKIRSTKLEDSAMYFCASIARANPPDTQYFGPGTRLTVL.

The chain joins TRBV27 to TRBJ1-1, with D possibly TRBD1 on 6 matching bases. V was clipped by 3 bases and J by 1 base, with 15 bases between them. The CDR3 has 16 residues. CDR1 and CDR2 (germline): MNHEY, SMNVEV (reference sequence). The CDR3 nucleotides are TGTGCCAGCAGTTTCGACAGGCTCTCGTCGAACACTGAAGCTTTCTTT. It specifies CASSFDRLSSNTEAFF.

This clone was counted a few times. The rearrangement uses TRBV4-1 and TRBJ2-3, with TRBD2 matching over 7 bases. This CDR3 region has 14 residues. Germline V gene sequence: CDR1 MGHRA, CDR2 YSYEKL. V gave up 7 bases and J gave up 2 bases; unmatched junction bases: 6. CDR3 residues: CASNPSGVTDTQYF. The CDR3 region has the DNA TGCGCCAGCAACCCAAGCGGGGTCACAGATACGCAGTATTTT.

The CDR3 nucleotides read TGTGCCAGTAGTATCCTGGGGGACAGGGGGCTGGTGCGTTCATATGGCTACACCTTC. Translation gives CASSILGDRGLVRSYGYTF. This chain uses TRBV19 with TRBJ1-2, with TRBD1 matching over 12 bases. The CDR3 totals 19 residues. Germline CDR1 LNHDA, CDR2 SQIVND (reference sequence). V lost 3 bases to trimming and J lost 5 bases; unmatched junction nucleotides: 16.

This chain links TRBV7-2 with TRBJ2-7; the match to TRBD2 covers 7 bases. CDR3 length: 15 residues. Trimming at V came to 3 bases and at J to 0 bases, leaving 5 bases not matched to a gene. CDR1 and CDR2 (germline): SGHTA, FQGNSA. For the CDR3, the DNA is TGTGCCAGCAGCTTGGCTAGCGGATCCTCCTACGAGCAGTACTTC. It codes for CASSLASGSSYEQYF.

This clone was counted only a few times. The chain joins TRBV5-1 to TRBJ1-6; the match to TRBD1 covers 8 bases. CDR3 length: 14 amino acids. Trimming removed 4 bases from V and 9 bases from J; junction bases left unmatched: 6. In germline, CDR1 is SGHRS, CDR2 YFSETQ. The CDR3 reads CASSHRGEGSPLHF. CDR3 bases: TGCGCCAGCAGCCACAGGGGGGAAGGTTCACCCCTCCACTTT.

The chain couples TRBV4-2 to TRBJ2-2, with D maybe TRBD1 (5 bases). CDR3 length equals 14 residues. Trimming pared 6 bases from V and 4 bases from J, leaving 12 bases between. The germline V gene encodes CDR1 LGHNA and CDR2 YNFKEQ. In DNA, the CDR3 is TGTGCCAGCAGAGAACCAGGGCGCACCGGGGAGCTGTTTTTT. Protein: CASREPGRTGELFF.

This clone was found once. This chain uses TRBV2 with TRBJ2-7, with 9 bases fitting TRBD2. The CDR3 has 15 residues. J lost 5 bases, V lost 6 bases, and 11 bases had no gene match. From germline, CDR1 is SNHLY and CDR2 FYNNEI. CDR3 coding DNA: TGTGCCAGCAGCTCTTCGGGACTAGCCAACGACGAGCAGTACTTC. This gives the protein CASSSSGLANDEQYF. Looking up the rest from reference TRBV2 and TRBJ2-7 gives the full variable domain: EPEVTQTPSHQVTQMGQEVILRCVPISNHLYFYWYRQILGQKVEFLVSFYNNEISEKSEIFDDQFSVERPDGSNFTLKIRSTKLEDSAMYFCASSSSGLANDEQYFGPGTRLTVT.

The chain has TRBV18 and TRBJ1-1, with D perhaps TRBD1 (5 bases). The CDR3 has 13 amino acids. V lost 5 bases, J lost 4 bases, and 11 bases lay in between. Per germline, CDR1 KGHSH and CDR2 LQKENI. The chain's CDR3 is CASSARVSTEAFF. CDR3 sequence (DNA): TGTGCCAGCTCAGCCAGGGTCAGCACTGAAGCTTTCTTT.

The chain links TRBV19 to TRBJ1-1, with 8 bases aligning to TRBD1. V lost 9 bases, J lost 0 bases, and 3 bases stayed unmatched. Germline V lookup: CDR1 LNHDA, CDR2 SQIVND (reference sequence). CDR3 size: 13 residues. CDR3 loop: CASKDRVNTEAFF. CDR3 DNA sequence: TGTGCCAGCAAGGACAGGGTGAACACTGAAGCTTTCTTT.

V is TRBV15 and J is TRBJ1-2; 9 bases align to TRBD1. This CDR3 has 16 residues. Germline lookup yields CDR1 LNHNV and CDR2 YYDKDF (reference sequence). V lost 5 bases to trimming and J lost 0 bases; unmatched junction nucleotides: 7. CDR3 region: CATSGSTGGPNYGYTF. Written as DNA, the CDR3 is TGTGCCACCAGCGGATCGACAGGGGGGCCTAACTATGGCTACACCTTC.

V is TRBV5-1 and J is TRBJ2-2; D not resolved. Germline-derived CDR1 and CDR2 are SGHRS and YFSETQ. V lost 4 bases, J lost 4 bases, and 14 bases lay in between. The CDR3 covers 15 residues. The CDR3 loop is CASSLDPVGTGELFF. The CDR3 region has the DNA TGCGCCAGCAGCCTGGACCCAGTGGGCACCGGGGAGCTGTTTTTT.

The chain links TRBV27 to TRBJ1-1; D might be TRBD1 (6 bases). The CDR3 spans 15 residues. The V and J ends lost 2 bases and 1 base respectively, with 11 bases between them. In germline, CDR1 is MNHEY, CDR2 SMNVEV (reference sequence). The CDR3 loop reads CASSLRTDPNTEAFF. The CDR3 nucleotides are TGTGCCAGCAGTTTACGGACAGACCCGAACACTGAAGCTTTCTTT.

CDR3 sequence: CATTKTGFYNEQFF. CDR3 nucleotide sequence: TGTGCCACCACGAAGACGGGGTTCTACAATGAGCAGTTCTTC. V and J are TRBV19 and TRBJ2-1, with D maybe TRBD2 (5 bases). CDR1 LNHDA and CDR2 SQIVND come from the germline V gene (reference sequence). This CDR3 has 14 residues. V shed 10 bases and J shed 3 bases, with 16 bases lying between them.

This clone has just a few counts. The CDR3 is CATYRRTGTVYGYTF. CDR3 nucleotides: TGTGCCACCTACCGTCGGACAGGGACCGTATATGGCTACACCTTC. The chain has TRBV5-6 and TRBJ1-2; 8 bases line up with TRBD1. The CDR3 loop spans 15 amino acids. Germline-derived CDR1 and CDR2 are SGHDT and YYEEEE. J gave up 5 bases and V 9 bases, and 15 bases lay outside the gene matches.

This clone has just one count. The chain carries TRBV6-5 and TRBJ2-7, with 14 nucleotides matching TRBD2. The ends lost 6 bases at V and 4 bases at J; junction bases unmatched: 5. This CDR3 region has 15 residues. CDR1 and CDR2 from the germline V gene are MNHEY and SVGAGI. The CDR3 loop reads CASRYGTSGSYEQYF. The DNA of the CDR3 is TGTGCCAGCAGATACGGGACTAGCGGGAGTTACGAGCAGTACTTC.

This clone was recorded only once. The CDR3 nucleotides are TGTGCCAGCAGCTTAGGCTCTCTTGGGGCCACTGAAGCTTTCTTT. Amino acids: CASSLGSLGATEAFF. This sequence joins TRBV7-9 and TRBJ1-1; D might be TRBD1 (5 bases). This CDR3 contains 15 residues. V lost 1 base and J lost 4, with 13 bases in between. Germline CDR1 SEHNR, CDR2 FQNEAQ (reference sequence). Drawing the rest from reference TRBV7-9 and TRBJ1-1, the complete variable domain is DTGVSQNPRHKITKRGQNVTFRCDPISEHNRLYWYRQTLGQGPEFLTYFQNEAQLEKSRLLSDRFSAERPKGSFSTLEIQRTEQGDSAMYLCASSLGSLGATEAFFGQGTRLTVV.

V is TRBV9 and J is TRBJ2-1, with D perhaps TRBD1 (6 bases). V was cut by 3 bases and J by 4 bases, with 14 bases left in between. Germline V lookup: CDR1 SGDLS, CDR2 YYNGEE. The CDR3 runs to 15 residues. The CDR3 DNA reads as TGTGCCAGCAGCGGTTCAGGGGTGTCGTACAATGAGCAGTTCTTC. It yields the protein CASSGSGVSYNEQFF.

The chain joins TRBV12-5 to TRBJ2-7; a possible D gene is TRBD2 (6 bases). V was pared by 4 bases and J by 0 bases, with 22 bases between. Germline values: CDR1 LGHNT, CDR2 FRNRAP. The CDR3 sequence is 18 residues long. The CDR3 region is CASGSYHPPQRASYEQYF. CDR3 coding DNA: TGTGCTAGTGGTTCTTACCACCCCCCCCAGCGGGCCTCCTACGAGCAGTACTTC.

V is TRBV9 and J is TRBJ2-1, with D maybe TRBD2 (5 bases). The CDR3 contains 16 residues. Germline lookup yields CDR1 SGDLS and CDR2 YYNGEE. The V and J ends lost 1 base and 7 bases respectively, with 18 bases between them. The CDR3 nucleotides are TGTGCCAGCAGCGTAACGAGCGGTATCCTTAGGAATGAGCAGTTCTTC. Translated, it gives CASSVTSGILRNEQFF.

The CDR3, as DNA: TGTGCCAGAACAGGGAATACGAACACCGGGGAGCTGTTTTTT. It is translated as CARTGNTNTGELFF. This sequence joins TRBV2 and TRBJ2-2; maybe TRBD1 (6 bases). V was shortened by 9 bases and J by 0 bases, with 11 bases between the two germline ends. Germline CDR1 and CDR2: SNHLY and FYNNEI. CDR3 length equals 14 residues.

The chain has TRBV7-9 and TRBJ1-1, with D perhaps matching TRBD1 (6 bases). V dropped 6 bases and J dropped 4 bases, with 21 bases sitting between them. CDR1 is SEHNR and CDR2 is FQNEAQ in the germline V gene (reference sequence). CDR3 length: 16 residues. The CDR3 here is CASSRPPRGPGTEAFF. CDR3 nucleotides: TGTGCCAGCAGTCGTCCTCCCAGGGGTCCGGGCACTGAAGCTTTCTTT.

This chain uses TRBV18 with TRBJ1-1; no definite D call. Germline loops: CDR1 KGHSH, CDR2 LQKENI. The CDR3 has 15 residues. V lost 3 bases, J lost 6 bases, and 17 bases lay in between. CDR3 sequence (DNA): TGTGCCAGCTCACCCTTACAGCTGGACGGGGCTGAAGCTTTCTTT. This encodes CASSPLQLDGAEAFF. Full variable domain (missing parts from reference TRBV18 and TRBJ1-1): NAGVMQNPRHLVRRRGQEARLRCSPMKGHSHVYWYRQLPEEGLKFMVYLQKENIIDESGMPKERFSAEFPKEGPSILRIQQVVRGDSAAYFCASSPLQLDGAEAFFGQGTRLTVV.

The rearrangement uses TRBV15 and TRBJ2-7; 11 bases fit TRBD2. This CDR3 contains 15 residues. Looked up from germline, CDR1 is LNHNV and CDR2 is YYDKDF (reference sequence). The ends lost 3 bases at V and 4 bases at J; junction bases unmatched: 5. The CDR3 region has the DNA TGTGCCACCAGCAGCTTTAGCGGGAGGGTTTACGAGCAGTACTTC. This sequence encodes CATSSFSGRVYEQYF.

The DNA for the CDR3 is TGTGCCAGCGCAGAAAGGGCTGAAGCTTTCTTT. The encoded protein is CASAERAEAFF. V is TRBV5-8 and J is TRBJ1-1; D is uncertain. V lost 7 bases, J lost 6 bases, and 10 bases lay in between. The CDR3 runs to 11 residues. CDR1 is SGHTS, CDR2 YDEGEE, per germline.